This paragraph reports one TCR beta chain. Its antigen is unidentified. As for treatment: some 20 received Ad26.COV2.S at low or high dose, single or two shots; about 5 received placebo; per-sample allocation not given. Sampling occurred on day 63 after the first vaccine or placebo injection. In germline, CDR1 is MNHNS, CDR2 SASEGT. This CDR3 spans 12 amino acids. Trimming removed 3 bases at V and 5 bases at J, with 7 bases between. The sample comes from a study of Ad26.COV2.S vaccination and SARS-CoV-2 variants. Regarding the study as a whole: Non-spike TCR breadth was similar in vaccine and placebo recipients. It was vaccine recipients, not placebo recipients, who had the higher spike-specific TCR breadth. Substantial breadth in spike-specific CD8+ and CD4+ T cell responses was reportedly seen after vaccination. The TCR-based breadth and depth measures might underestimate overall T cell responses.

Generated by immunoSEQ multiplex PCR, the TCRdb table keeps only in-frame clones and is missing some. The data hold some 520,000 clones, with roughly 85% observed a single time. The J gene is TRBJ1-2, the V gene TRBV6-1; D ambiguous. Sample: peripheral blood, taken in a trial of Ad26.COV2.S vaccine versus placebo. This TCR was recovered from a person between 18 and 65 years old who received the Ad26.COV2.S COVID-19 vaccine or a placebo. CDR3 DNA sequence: TGTGCCAGCAGTGAGCAGTCTTATGGCTACACCTTC. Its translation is CASSEQSYGYTF.